Below are 14 T cell receptor beta chains sequenced from a single sample in a study of T cell clones after liver transplantation. The data were produced by immunoSEQ multiplex PCR, yet TCRdb's version contains in-frame clones alone and is incomplete. This sample has roughly 70,000 clones, with 90% found just once. Sample: CD4+ T cells from blood, taken before liver transplant. These receptors all stem from a human donor who received a liver transplant.

This sequence joins TRBV10-1 and TRBJ2-7, with D possibly TRBD2 on 6 matching bases. The CDR3 spans 16 residues. Trimming pared 1 base from V and 4 bases from J, leaving 17 bases between. Germline CDR1 WNHNN, CDR2 SYGVQD (reference sequence). CDR3 residues: CASSEFGRGKFYEQYF. The CDR3 region has the DNA TGCGCCAGCAGTGAGTTTGGGCGGGGAAAATTTTACGAGCAGTACTTC.

The V call is TRBV19, the J call TRBJ1-4; D possibly corresponds to TRBD1 (5 bases). The V gene's germline CDR1 is LNHDA and CDR2 SQIVND (reference sequence). The CDR3 has 14 residues. V lost 5 bases to trimming and J lost 2 bases, with 9 bases between them. This chain's CDR3 is CASSPWDTNEKLFF. The CDR3 DNA reads TGTGCCAGTAGTCCCTGGGACACTAATGAAAAACTGTTTTTT.

The V call is TRBV11-2, the J call TRBJ2-1, with 7 positions matching TRBD2. V shed 1 base, J shed 6 bases, and the junction held 6 bases outside the gene matches. Germline loops: CDR1 SGHAT, CDR2 FQNNGV. The CDR3 has 15 amino acids. CDR3 region: CASSLGVLAGNEQFF. The CDR3 DNA reads TGTGCCAGCAGCTTAGGGGTCTTAGCGGGCAATGAGCAGTTCTTC.

The V call is TRBV5-6, the J call TRBJ1-3, with a possible D match to TRBD1 (5 bases). The CDR3 spans 15 residues. Germline loops: CDR1 SGHDT, CDR2 YYEEEE. Trimming left V 4 bases short and J 0 bases short, with 11 bases between. CDR3 DNA: TGTGCCAGCAGCCGCGACAGCTACTCTGGAAACACCATATATTTT. Translating it yields CASSRDSYSGNTIYF.

This clone showed up just a few times. This chain links TRBV9 with TRBJ1-3; 9 nucleotides agree with TRBD1. The CDR3 sequence is 15 residues long. V shed 4 bases and J 3 bases; nucleotides not matched to a gene: 5. Germline V gene sequence: CDR1 SGDLS, CDR2 YYNGEE. CDR3 in amino acids: CASSTQGAGGNTIYF. The CDR3 DNA is TGTGCCAGCAGCACACAGGGGGCAGGTGGAAACACCATATATTTT.

This clone was observed a single time. The genes are TRBV6-6 and TRBJ2-1; D possibly corresponds to TRBD2 (6 bases). This CDR3 is 14 amino acids long. V lost 10 bases, J lost 2 bases, and 15 bases lay in between. CDR1 and CDR2 (germline): MNHNY, SVGAGI (reference sequence). DNA of the CDR3: TGTGCCATCAGGGAGGTGGGGGCCTACAATGAGCAGTTCTTC. It yields the protein CAIREVGAYNEQFF.

V is TRBV4-1 and J is TRBJ2-1; the match to TRBD2 covers 11 bases. J lost 5 bases, V lost 10 bases, and 4 bases had no gene match. The germline gives CDR1 MGHRA, CDR2 YSYEKL. The CDR3 loop spans 13 amino acids. CDR3 protein: CATGLAGDNEQFF. CDR3 in DNA: TGCGCCACCGGACTAGCGGGTGACAATGAGCAGTTCTTC.

The chain is built from TRBV5-1 and TRBJ1-2; D may be TRBD1 (6 bases). The CDR3 loop spans 11 amino acids. Deletions cut 5 bases from V and 4 bases from J, with 6 bases between. Looked up from germline, CDR1 is SGHRS and CDR2 is YFSETQ. The CDR3 nucleotides read TGCGCCAGCAGGGACAGCTATGGCTACACCTTC. This codes for CASRDSYGYTF.

This clone has only one observation. The chain recombines TRBV7-8 with TRBJ2-1, with 7 bases fitting TRBD2. Looked up from germline, CDR1 is SGHVS and CDR2 is FQNEAQ. Germline trimming cut 1 base from V and 6 bases from J; bases unmatched to any gene: 6. CDR3 size: 15 residues. The CDR3 here is CASSLGSGGLNEQFF. In DNA, the CDR3 is TGTGCCAGCAGCTTAGGGTCGGGGGGTCTCAATGAGCAGTTCTTC.

The rearrangement joins TRBV11-2 to TRBJ2-3; D gene uncertain. Trimming left V 1 base short and J 0 bases short, with 8 bases between. This CDR3 contains 15 residues. CDR1 is SGHAT and CDR2 is FQNNGV in the germline V gene. In DNA, the CDR3 is TGTGCCAGCAGCTTAGGTAGCTGGAGCACAGATACGCAGTATTTT. Translated: CASSLGSWSTDTQYF.

The chain uses TRBV9 and TRBJ2-5; no definite D call. V was cut by 0 bases and J by 5 bases, with 11 bases left in between. In germline, CDR1 is SGDLS, CDR2 YYNGEE. The CDR3 consists of 14 residues. The chain's CDR3 is CASSVGRLEETQYF. The CDR3, as DNA: TGTGCCAGCAGCGTAGGACGCCTTGAGGAGACCCAGTACTTC.

V usage is TRBV7-2 and J usage is TRBJ2-5, with 13 bases fitting TRBD2. CDR1 SGHTA and CDR2 FQGNSA come from the germline V gene. This CDR3 contains 16 residues. Germline trimming cut 5 bases from V and 5 bases from J; bases unmatched to any gene: 8. The CDR3 reads CASSPPTSGRGETQYF. The CDR3 bases are TGTGCCAGCAGCCCACCTACTAGCGGGAGGGGGGAGACCCAGTACTTC. The whole variable domain, remainder taken from reference TRBV7-2 and TRBJ2-5, is GAGVSQSPSNKVTEKGKDVELRCDPISGHTALYWYRQSLGQGLEFLIYFQGNSAPDKSGLPSDRFSAERTGGSVSTLTIQRTQQEDSAVYLCASSPPTSGRGETQYFGPGTRLLVL.

This clone was observed a single time. The V call is TRBV10-3, the J call TRBJ2-3; D might be TRBD1 (6 bases). With 6 bases removed from V and 6 bases from J, the gap between germline ends came to 10 bases. This CDR3 region has 12 residues. Per the germline V gene, CDR1 is ENHRY and CDR2 is SYGVKD. In DNA, the CDR3 is TGTGCCATCAGCGAGGGGGAGGATACGCAGTATTTT. Translated, it gives CAISEGEDTQYF.

The chain has TRBV7-3 and TRBJ2-3, with 9 bases matching TRBD1. The trim removed 0 bases at V and 1 base at J, leaving 14 bases unmatched. The CDR3 contains 20 residues. Germline loops: CDR1 SGHTA, CDR2 FQGTGA. The CDR3 DNA is TGTGCCAGCAGCTTAACAAGTGGCCCACAGGGGGCCGTTCGCACAGATACGCAGTATTTT. Its translation: CASSLTSGPQGAVRTDTQYF.